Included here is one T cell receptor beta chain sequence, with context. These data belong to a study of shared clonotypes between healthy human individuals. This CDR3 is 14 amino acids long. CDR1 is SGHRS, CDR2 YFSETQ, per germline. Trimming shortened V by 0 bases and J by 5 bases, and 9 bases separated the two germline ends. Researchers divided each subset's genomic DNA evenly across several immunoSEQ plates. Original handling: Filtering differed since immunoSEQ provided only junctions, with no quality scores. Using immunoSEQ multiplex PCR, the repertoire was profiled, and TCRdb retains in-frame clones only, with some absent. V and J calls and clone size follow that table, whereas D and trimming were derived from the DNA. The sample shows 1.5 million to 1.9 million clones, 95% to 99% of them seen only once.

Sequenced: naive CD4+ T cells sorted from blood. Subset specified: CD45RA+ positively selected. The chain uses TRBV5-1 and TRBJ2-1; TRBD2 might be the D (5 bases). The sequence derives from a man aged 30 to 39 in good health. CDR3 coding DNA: TGCGCCAGCAGCTTGGAACCGGGAAACAATGAGCAGTTCTTC. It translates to CASSLEPGNNEQFF.